Included here is one TCR beta chain sequence, with context. What it recognizes is unknown. The Oncomine TCR Beta short-read assay was what sequenced the DNA obtained from cultured CD4+ T cells. TCRdb fed the PCR reads into MiXCR, producing one record per CDR3 protein. The sample has approximately 14,000 distinct CDR3 sequences; 73% are singletons. This CDR3 is 13 amino acids long. V was clipped by 6 bases and J by 8 bases, with 16 bases between them. CDR1 is KGHSH, CDR2 LQKENI, per germline. Treatment described: approximately nine-day PBMC culture with coronavirus spike peptide pools or control peptides (ViraFEST assay). The data belong to a study of vaccination and CD4 T cells after COVID-19.

The rearrangement uses TRBV18 and TRBJ1-2; perhaps TRBD1 as D (6 bases). The TCR comes from a human donor who had recovered from COVID-19. Sequenced sample: CD4+ T cells from blood, cultured in vitro. CDR3 DNA sequence: TGTGCCAGCTCCGTACAGGGTACAAGAGGCTACACCTTC. It yields the protein CASSVQGTRGYTF.